Detailed here is one T cell receptor beta chain. The antigen is not known. The junction departs from germline at one end; a sequencing error may be responsible. The sample is drawn from a study of shared clonotypes between healthy human individuals. Study-wide findings and caveats: Non-shared clonotypes displayed generation probabilities falling below those of clonotypes present in all four donors.

Deep-level running was used for the assay. TCRdb's copy holds only in-frame clones and misses some; the assay was immunoSEQ multiplex PCR. Here the sample spans fewer than 2.5 million clones, 93% being singletons. Both subsets, CD45RA+ naive and CD45RA-negative memory, were split from the CD4+ cells. The germline gives CDR1 MNHNS, CDR2 SASEGT. This CDR3 contains 14 residues. The rearrangement joins TRBV6-1 to TRBJ1-1; weak D call: TRBD1 (5 bases). The source material was naive CD4+ T cells from PBMCs. Subset indicated: CD45RA+ positively selected. The source of this sequence is a man younger than 30 in good health. Some clones in this sample may be carry-over from other donors' samples. The CDR3, as DNA: TGTGCCAGCAGTGAACGAGGAAGGGGCGTGGGAGGCATTTTT. Its translation: CASSERGRGVGGIF.